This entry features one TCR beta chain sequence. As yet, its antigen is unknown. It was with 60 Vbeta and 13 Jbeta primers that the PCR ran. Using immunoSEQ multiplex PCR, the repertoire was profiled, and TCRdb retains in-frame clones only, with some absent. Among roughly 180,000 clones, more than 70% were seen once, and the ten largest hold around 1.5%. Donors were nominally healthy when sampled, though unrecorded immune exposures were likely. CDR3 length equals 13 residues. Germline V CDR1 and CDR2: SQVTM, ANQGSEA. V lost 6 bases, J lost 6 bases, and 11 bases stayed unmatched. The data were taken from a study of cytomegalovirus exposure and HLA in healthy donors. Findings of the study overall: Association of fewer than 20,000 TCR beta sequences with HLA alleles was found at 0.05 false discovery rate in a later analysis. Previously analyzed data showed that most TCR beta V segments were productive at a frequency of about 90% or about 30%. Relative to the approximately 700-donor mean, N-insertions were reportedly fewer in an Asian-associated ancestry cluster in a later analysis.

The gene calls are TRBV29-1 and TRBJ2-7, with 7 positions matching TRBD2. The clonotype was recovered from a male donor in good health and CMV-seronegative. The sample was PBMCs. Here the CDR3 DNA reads TGCAGCGTGGACCTTAGCGGGCGCGTCGAGCAGTACTTC. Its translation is CSVDLSGRVEQYF.